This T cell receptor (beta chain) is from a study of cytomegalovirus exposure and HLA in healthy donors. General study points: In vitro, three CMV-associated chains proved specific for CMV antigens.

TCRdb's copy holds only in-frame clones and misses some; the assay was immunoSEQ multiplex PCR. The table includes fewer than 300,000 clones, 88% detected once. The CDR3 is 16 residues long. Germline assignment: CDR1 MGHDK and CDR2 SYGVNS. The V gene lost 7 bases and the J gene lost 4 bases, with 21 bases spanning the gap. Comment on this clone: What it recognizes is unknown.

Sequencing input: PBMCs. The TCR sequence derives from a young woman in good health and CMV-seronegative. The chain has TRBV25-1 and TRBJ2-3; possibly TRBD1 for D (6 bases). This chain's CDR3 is CASMTRVQGQPDTQYF. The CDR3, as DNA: TGTGCCAGCATGACCAGGGTACAAGGACAGCCAGATACGCAGTATTTT. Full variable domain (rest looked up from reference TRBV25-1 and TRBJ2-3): EADIYQTPRYLVIGTGKKITLECSQTMGHDKMYWYQQDPGMELHLIHYSYGVNSTEKGDLSSESTVSRIRTEHFPLTLESARPSHTSQYLCASMTRVQGQPDTQYFGPGTRLTVL.